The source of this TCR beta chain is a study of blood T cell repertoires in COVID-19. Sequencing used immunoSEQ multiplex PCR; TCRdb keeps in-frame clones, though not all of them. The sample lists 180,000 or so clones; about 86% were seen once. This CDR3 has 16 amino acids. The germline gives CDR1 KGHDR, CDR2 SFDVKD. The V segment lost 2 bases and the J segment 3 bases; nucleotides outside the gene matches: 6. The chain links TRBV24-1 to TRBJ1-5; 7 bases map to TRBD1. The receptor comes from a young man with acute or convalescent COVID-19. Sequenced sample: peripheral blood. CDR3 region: CATSDWRTGLNQPQHF. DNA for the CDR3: TGTGCCACCAGTGATTGGAGGACAGGACTCAATCAGCCCCAGCATTTT.